The next 26 T cell receptor beta chains were all read from a single sample in a study of T cell repertoires in cytomegalovirus infection. TCRdb called the reads again in MiXCR, with one record for every CDR3 protein. This sample carries over 300,000 distinct CDR3 sequences, around a tenth of them seen once, and the ten largest clones take around 4%. Sequencing was done on a sample of PBMCs. These receptors came from a human donor in good health (CMV status not recorded). Some clones in this sample may be carry-over from other donors' samples.

This clonotype was picked up a small number of times. The V and J genes are TRBV12-3 or TRBV12-4 and TRBJ1-1; a weak D match, TRBD1 (5 bases). Trimming took 3 bases from V and 5 from J, leaving 13 bases between them. The CDR3 contains 14 residues. The CDR3 bases are TGTGCCAGCAGTTTGGGCAGGGTTGAGACTGAAGCTTTCTTT. Translation: CASSLGRVETEAFF.

This clonotype showed up many times. The chain combines TRBV7-2 with TRBJ1-5, with a tentative D call TRBD1 (5 bases). The CDR3 runs to 15 residues. V lost 5 bases and J 9 bases, leaving 20 bases between the germline ends. The germline gives CDR1 SGHTA, CDR2 FQGNSA. The CDR3 here is CASSTTGTGPWPQHF. The CDR3 DNA sequence: TGTGCCAGCAGCACGACCGGGACGGGTCCTTGGCCCCAGCATTTT.

A few counts support this clonotype. The chain couples TRBV12-3 or TRBV12-4 to TRBJ2-7, with 11 bases lining up with TRBD1. V trimming: 6 bases; J trimming: 2 bases; junction bases outside the gene matches: 3. CDR3 length equals 14 residues. CDR3 in DNA: TGTGCCAGCAGGGGACAGGGGGGGACCTACGAGCAGTACTTC. This sequence encodes CASRGQGGTYEQYF.

CDR3 amino acids: CASTPDRSGELFF. CDR3 in DNA: TGTGCCAGCACCCCCGACAGATCCGGGGAGCTGTTTTTT. The J gene is TRBJ2-2, the V gene TRBV6-5, with D possibly being TRBD1 (5 bases). Germline CDR1 is MNHEY and CDR2 is SVGAGI. Trimming left V 7 bases short and J 6 bases short, with 12 bases between. The CDR3 sequence is 13 residues long.

This clonotype has more than one count but fewer than ten. The gene calls are TRBV19 and TRBJ2-7; 8 nucleotides align to TRBD1. Germline trimming cut 7 bases from V and 1 base from J; bases unmatched to any gene: 6. The CDR3 is 14 residues long. The germline CDR1 and CDR2 sequences are LNHDA and SQIVND (reference sequence). The CDR3 nucleotides read TGTGCCAGTAACCAGGACAGGGATTCCTACGAGCAGTACTTC. Residues: CASNQDRDSYEQYF.

There are many counts of this clonotype. In DNA form, the CDR3 reads TGCAGTGCTAGACCCGGGACTACCTTAGAGACCCAGTACTTC. Its translation is CSARPGTTLETQYF. The chain links TRBV20-1 to TRBJ2-5; TRBD2 agrees at 7 bases. This CDR3 is built from 14 residues. Trimming cost V 2 bases and J 4 bases; bases outside gene matches: 7. Germline V gene sequence: CDR1 DFQATT, CDR2 SNEGSKA (reference sequence).

The chain couples TRBV7-2 to TRBJ2-2, with D possibly being TRBD1 (6 bases). Trimming took off 4 bases at V and 7 bases at J, with 13 bases between the two ends. CDR3 length equals 14 residues. The germline CDR1 and CDR2 sequences are SGHTA and FQGNSA. The CDR3: CASSSQQGHGELFF. Here the CDR3 DNA reads TGTGCCAGCAGCTCGCAACAGGGCCACGGGGAGCTGTTTTTT.

This clonotype was seen only a few times. The chain is built from TRBV19 and TRBJ2-7, with TRBD2 identical over 7 bases. V lost 5 bases and J lost 6; bases outside the gene matches: 16. Per the germline V gene, CDR1 is LNHDA and CDR2 is SQIVND (reference sequence). The CDR3 spans 16 residues. CDR3 sequence: CASSPTVPGGRSEQYF. DNA for the CDR3: TGTGCCAGTAGTCCAACGGTCCCGGGAGGCCGCTCCGAGCAGTACTTC.

The chain uses TRBV7-2 and TRBJ2-5; no definite D call. V was pared by 3 bases and J by 5 bases, with 13 bases between. The germline V gene encodes CDR1 SGHTA and CDR2 FQGNSA. This CDR3 spans 14 amino acids. For the CDR3, the DNA is TGTGCCAGCAGCTTCGGCAGGCATTCGGAGACCCAGTACTTC. Its translation is CASSFGRHSETQYF.

The chain joins TRBV11-2 to TRBJ1-5, with a possible D match to TRBD1 (5 bases). The CDR3 covers 14 residues. Germline loops: CDR1 SGHAT, CDR2 FQNNGV. Trimming took 3 bases from V and 6 from J, leaving 12 bases between them. For the CDR3, the DNA is TGTGCCAGCAGCTTTGCTGGGGGAGGTCAGCCCCAGCATTTT. Protein: CASSFAGGGQPQHF. The complete variable domain, with remaining parts taken from reference TRBV11-2 and TRBJ1-5, reads EAGVAQSPRYKIIEKRQSVAFWCNPISGHATLYWYQQILGQGPKLLIQFQNNGVVDDSQLPKDRFSAERLKGVDSTLKIQPAKLEDSAVYLCASSFAGGGQPQHFGDGTRLSIL.

This clonotype showed up many times. V and J are TRBV7-2 and TRBJ2-7; D possibly corresponds to TRBD2 (6 bases). Trimming shortened V by 6 bases and J by 3 bases, and 15 bases separated the two germline ends. Looked up from germline, CDR1 is SGHTA and CDR2 is FQGNSA. The CDR3 extends over 14 amino acids. Here the CDR3 reads CASRPNIADYEQYF. The CDR3 nucleotides read TGTGCCAGCAGGCCCAACATAGCGGACTACGAGCAGTACTTC.

This chain links TRBV6-2 or TRBV6-3 with TRBJ2-1; D is undetermined. V lost 0 bases, J lost 10 bases, and 7 bases lay in between. This CDR3 has 12 amino acids. Per the germline V gene, CDR1 is MNHEY and CDR2 is SVGEGT. DNA for the CDR3: TGTGCCAGCAGTTACTCAGGGAAAGAGCAGTTCTTC. This codes for CASSYSGKEQFF.

This clonotype has at least ten counts. This chain connects TRBV28 to TRBJ2-7; 7 bases match TRBD1. This CDR3 has 19 residues. V trimming: 1 base; J trimming: 2 bases; junction bases outside the gene matches: 17. In germline, CDR1 is MDHEN, CDR2 SYDVKM. The CDR3 DNA reads as TGTGCCAGCAGTTTATATGTGGGGATTGACAGGGTATCGACCTACGAGCAGTACTTC. It is translated as CASSLYVGIDRVSTYEQYF.

This clonotype was seen many times. The V gene is TRBV12-3 or TRBV12-4, the J gene TRBJ2-1; the D is unclear. This CDR3 is 14 amino acids long. V dropped 3 bases and J dropped 8 bases, with 14 bases sitting between them. The CDR3 coding sequence is TGTGCCAGCAGTTTTGCGTGGATTATGGATGAGCAGTTCTTC. Translation gives CASSFAWIMDEQFF.

The sample holds many counts of this clonotype. This chain uses TRBV7-2 with TRBJ2-3; 9 bases agree with TRBD2. The CDR3 extends over 13 amino acids. The trim removed 7 bases at V and 4 bases at J, leaving 3 bases unmatched. Germline V CDR1 and CDR2: SGHTA, FQGNSA. The CDR3 loop is CASTVAGADTQYF. DNA for the CDR3: TGTGCCAGCACGGTAGCGGGAGCAGATACGCAGTATTTT. Combining the CDR3 with reference TRBV7-2 and TRBJ2-3 gives the whole variable domain GAGVSQSPSNKVTEKGKDVELRCDPISGHTALYWYRQSLGQGLEFLIYFQGNSAPDKSGLPSDRFSAERTGGSVSTLTIQRTQQEDSAVYLCASTVAGADTQYFGPGTRLTVL.

This chain links TRBV5-4 with TRBJ2-1; TRBD2 aligns across 10 bases. The length of the CDR3 is 16 residues. Germline-derived CDR1 and CDR2 are SGHNT and YYREEE (reference sequence). J was trimmed by 5 bases and V by 2 bases; bases with no gene match: 7. In DNA, the CDR3 is TGTGCCAGCAGCTTCAGCGGGAGGGCCGCCAACAATGAGCAGTTCTTC. Translating it yields CASSFSGRAANNEQFF.

This clonotype was found many times. The chain recombines TRBV12-3 or TRBV12-4 with TRBJ1-1; TRBD1 might be the D (5 bases). Trimming pared 7 bases from V and 4 bases from J, leaving 22 bases between. The CDR3 is 16 amino acids. The CDR3 DNA reads TGTGCCAGCACCGGAGCCTTTGGGGGGACGGGCACTGAAGCTTTCTTT. It encodes CASTGAFGGTGTEAFF.

In regard to this clonotype: With a much larger clone just one base away, this may be a read error. This chain joins TRBV10-3 and TRBJ1-5; D uncertain. Germline CDR1 reads ENHRY; CDR2 reads SYGVKD. CDR3 length: 16 amino acids. The CDR3 DNA is TGTGCCATCAGTGAGGATGCAGCTTATGGCAATCAGTCCCAGCATTTT. The encoded protein is CAISEDAAYGNQSQHF.

J is TRBJ2-7 and V is TRBV6-1, with D unclear. This CDR3 spans 12 amino acids. Trimming removed 0 bases from V and 5 bases from J, with 5 bases in between. The germline V gene encodes CDR1 MNHNS and CDR2 SASEGT. CDR3 protein: CASSEALHEQYF. Written as DNA, the CDR3 is TGTGCCAGCAGTGAAGCCCTCCACGAGCAGTACTTC.

The chain uses TRBV12-3 or TRBV12-4 and TRBJ2-7; D remains ambiguous. The CDR3 loop spans 13 amino acids. Trimming cost V 6 bases and J 5 bases, with 14 bases left between them. The CDR3 DNA reads TGTGCCAGCAGGGGTAGGAGTCTCAACGAGCAGTACTTC. It encodes CASRGRSLNEQYF.

This clonotype occurred many times. The gene calls are TRBV4-3 and TRBJ2-7; D possibly matches TRBD1 or TRBD2 (6 bases each). The V gene lost 0 bases and the J gene lost 2 bases, with 11 bases spanning the gap. The CDR3 is 15 residues long. Germline CDR1 LGHNA, CDR2 YSLEER. This CDR3 is CASSQEGGRPYEQYF. The CDR3, as DNA: TGCGCCAGCAGCCAAGAGGGGGGCAGGCCCTACGAGCAGTACTTC.

This clonotype was picked up many times. The chain links TRBV12-5 to TRBJ2-1; 8 bases map to TRBD1. V lost 0 bases to trimming and J lost 6 bases; unmatched junction nucleotides: 7. The CDR3 sequence is 16 residues long. Germline CDR1 is LGHNT and CDR2 is FRNRAP. The DNA of the CDR3 is TGTGCTAGTGGTTTGGTACTGGCAGGGGGCCCCAATGAGCAGTTCTTC. As protein: CASGLVLAGGPNEQFF.

This clonotype was observed at least ten times. This rearrangement joins TRBV7-2 to TRBJ2-2, with 9 bases identical to TRBD2. With V trimmed by 5 bases and J by 7 bases, 17 bases remained unmatched. Germline loops: CDR1 SGHTA, CDR2 FQGNSA. The CDR3 is 18 residues long. The CDR3: CASSRAGTSPRGSGELFF. The DNA for the CDR3 is TGTGCCAGCAGCCGGGCCGGGACTAGCCCTAGAGGGAGCGGGGAGCTGTTTTTT.

The genes are TRBV19 and TRBJ2-6; either TRBD1 or TRBD2 may fit D (5 bases each). Trimming took off 5 bases at V and 4 bases at J, with 15 bases between the two ends. Germline-derived CDR1 and CDR2 are LNHDA and SQIVND (reference sequence). The CDR3 covers 16 residues. DNA of the CDR3: TGTGCCAGTAGTCTAGGCTCCGGGACCGGGGCCAACGTCCTGACTTTC. Translated: CASSLGSGTGANVLTF.

This chain uses TRBV19 with TRBJ1-1; D might be TRBD1 (5 bases). Germline V gene sequence: CDR1 LNHDA, CDR2 SQIVND (reference sequence). This CDR3 has 16 residues. Trimming left V 4 bases short and J 6 bases short, with 21 bases between. The CDR3 coding sequence is TGTGCCAGTAGTACGCCAAAAACAGGTCTCTCCCCTGAAGCTTTCTTT. It encodes CASSTPKTGLSPEAFF.

The sample holds a few counts of this clonotype. This chain's CDR3 is CASSQTAAMNTEAFF. Written as DNA, the CDR3 is TGTGCCAGCAGCCAGACAGCAGCTATGAACACTGAAGCTTTCTTT. The gene calls are TRBV12-3 or TRBV12-4 and TRBJ1-1; tentative D call: TRBD1 (5 bases). V was pared by 6 bases and J by 0 bases, with 14 bases between. This CDR3 has 15 residues.